This T cell receptor (beta chain) was sequenced for a study of shared clonotypes between healthy human individuals (dated by TCRdb to between 2020 and 2021). At the level of the whole study: The cohort included a few men and a couple of women between 18 and 49 years of age. For each donor, CD4 naive and CD4 memory were each given three plates, CD8 naive was given two plates, and CD8 memory was given one plate. Blood TCR repertoires of 5 or 6 healthy adults were deeply sequenced to estimate repertoire size and the extent of clonotype sharing between individuals. Libraries were prepared and TCR repertoires were sequenced by different laboratories using diverse techniques, in order to increase sequencing depth and limit assay-specific biases. Leukapheresis yielded between about 0.8 and 9.5 billion PBMCs per donor.

Using the deep immunoSEQ assay, multiplex PCR amplified TCR CDR3 regions from genomic DNA. Extracted genomic DNA from each cell subset was distributed evenly across all wells of several immunoSEQ 96-well plates, and each plate was treated as a replicate. For sorted subsets, each replicate PCR was loaded with roughly 190 ng genomic DNA, equivalent to 32,000 or so T cell genomes. The purified libraries were quantified using a Qubit 3.0 fluorometer, sized with a Bioanalyzer 2100, and then quantified again using the KAPA Library Quantification kit. Each immunoSEQ 96-well plate was sequenced on its own single-read 150-cycle Illumina NextSeq 550 flow cell. The paper's processing steps were these. Because the immunoSEQ output held only junctional sequences and lacked quality scores, the filtering could not match the filtering applied to full-length reads. To assign V/J genes and CDR3, sequences were annotated against IMGT germline references using PyIR, a Python wrapper for IgBLAST v1.9. Reads were filtered out if the reads had weak V/J assignments (E-value above 1e-6), no CDR3, stop codons, out-of-frame junctions, or ambiguous translated residues. A V3J clonotype was defined by an identical inferred V gene, J gene, and CDR3 amino acid sequence. Percentage overlap between repertoires was computed as shared unique clonotypes divided by the size of the smaller repertoire. Three approaches were used to assess repertoire richness: RTK rarefaction, the Chao1 estimator, and Recon v2.1 estimates of unobserved clonotypes. Generation probabilities were computed with OLGA for all TCRbeta clonotypes obtained by the gDNA method from four donors. In TCRdb, the immuneACCESS table is reduced to in-frame sequences with V and J assigned. These tables do not hold every clone; where another copy was compared, an unresolved V gene accounts for under half, and the others remain unexplained. The V and J calls and clone size come from that table; D and trimming were worked out from the DNA. The table for this sample lists 950,000 to 1,100,000 clones; 70% to 80% of them were counted only once. The ten largest clones take up 1.5% of the sample.

Donors were healthy HIV-negative adults with no recently reported acute infections or vaccinations. Every donor was a Caucasian adult living in Nashville, Tennessee, USA. CD4+ T cells were enriched through magnetic negative selection, after which naive cells were positively selected on CD45RA and the remaining negative fraction served as the memory subset. Blood was collected by leukapheresis, and PBMCs were isolated by Ficoll-Histopaque density gradient centrifugation and then cryopreserved in liquid nitrogen vapor phase. Purity and quantity of every magnetically sorted T cell population were checked by analytical flow cytometry. Genomic DNA was isolated from each sorted fraction and quantified by UV absorbance on a Nanodrop 2000c. Deletion took 7 bases off V and 2 bases off J, with a span of 8 bases between the germline ends. Taken from cysteine to phenylalanine, the CDR3 has 12 residues. Kept here is only the CDR3 DNA, which spans 36 bases and is read in frame from base 1. The germline V gene gives CDR1 as MNHNS and CDR2 as SASEGT.

As to this clone: Its antigen target is currently unknown. There are no base qualities to consult, and no much larger clone falls within one base.

What the research found in general, with its limitations: Across a few donors, around 5.4% of naive CD4, roughly 3.3% of naive CD8, around 2.1% of memory CD4, and roughly 0.4% of memory CD8 clonotypes were shared. Based on pairwise subsampling, the degree of clonotype sharing among donors was expected to be affected by sequencing depth. Higher generation probabilities were observed for clonotypes shared by all four sorted-subset donors than for non-shared clonotypes. Rarefaction of sorted-subset datasets indicated incomplete sequencing despite the large sequencing depth. Sampling was restricted to blood, and TCR repertoires in tissue are likely to differ from TCR repertoires in blood. Larger estimated clonotype richness was generally found for naive subsets than for memory subsets. The small number of donors limited the genetic and exposure-history diversity represented.

The chain is encoded by TRBV6-1 joined to TRBJ1-2, with TRBD1 tentatively as D gene (6 bases match). The TCR comes from a man in his late teens or twenties in good health. The sequencing input was memory CD4+ T cells sorted from blood. The label giving this sample's cell subset or site can be read as: CD45RA-negative fraction. This receptor carries the CDR3 CASNTGNYGYTF. The DNA is TGTGCCAGCAACACAGGGAACTATGGCTACACCTTC.